This is a list of T cell receptor beta chains from one sample in a study of blood T cell repertoires in COVID-19. The assay was immunoSEQ multiplex PCR, and TCRdb's table has in-frame clones only and misses some. The sample shows almost 250,000 clones, roughly 85% of them seen only once. The sequenced material came from PBMCs or T cells enriched from blood (not recorded which). Source of these receptors: a woman between 50 and 59 years old with acute COVID-19. CDR3s include the opening cysteine and the closing phenylalanine or tryptophan. D genes are given only for firm matches. Rows may omit the clone size; those that give it use once, few, many or a size class.

>-|TRBV4-3|TRBD2|TRBJ2-2
TGCGCCAGCAGCCAAGACGGCGGGGGGCGCTCCGGGGAGCTGTTTTTT
CASSQDGGGRSGELFF
>-|TRBV20-1|-|TRBJ2-5
TGCAGTGCCTACGCCCAGACCCAGTACTTC
CSAYAQTQYF
>-|TRBV18|TRBD1|TRBJ2-5
TGTGCCAGCTCAAACCTGGACAGGGGATGGGAGACCCAGTACTTC
CASSNLDRGWETQYF
>-|TRBV7-3|-|TRBJ1-3
TGTGCCAGCAGCTTACATGGCAGGGGACTAGGAAACACCATATATTTT
CASSLHGRGLGNTIYF
>few|TRBV27|-|TRBJ1-2
TGTGCCAGCAGTTTCCAGGGATTCTATGGCTACACCTTC
CASSFQGFYGYTF
>few|TRBV3-1/TRBV3-2|TRBD1|TRBJ1-5
TGTGCCAGCAGCCAAGGCAGGGGGCAGGGGCAGCCCCAGCATTTT
CASSQGRGQGQPQHF
>-|TRBV13|TRBD2|TRBJ2-1
TGTGCCAGCAGCTTACTAGCGGGGGTCCCAAATGAGCAGTTCTTC
CASSLLAGVPNEQFF
>-|TRBV5-1|-|TRBJ1-2
TGCGCCAGCAGCCTCGGGGCAGGGGACTATGGCTACACCTTC
CASSLGAGDYGYTF
>-|TRBV19|TRBD1|TRBJ1-1
TGTGCCAGTAGTATACCCAGGACAGGGTCGGGGACTGAAGCTTTCTTT
CASSIPRTGSGTEAFF
>-|TRBV7-6|TRBD1|TRBJ2-7
TGTGCCAGCAGCCCCCGGGACAGTCCCCACGAGCAGTACTTC
CASSPRDSPHEQYF
>-|TRBV5-5|TRBD2|TRBJ2-5
TGTGCCAGCAGCCCTGGACTAGCGATGGAGACCCAGTACTTC
CASSPGLAMETQYF
>-|TRBV7-2|-|TRBJ1-2
TGTGCCAGCAGCTTAGCCAACCTCCCAGACTATGGCTACACCTTC
CASSLANLPDYGYTF
>-|TRBV29-1|-|TRBJ1-1
TGCAGCGCTATGACAGACAAGAACACTGAAGCTTTCTTT
CSAMTDKNTEAFF
>once|TRBV6-5|-|TRBJ2-7
TGTGCCAGCAGTTACTCGAGGGTGGATCAAGCCTACGAGCAGTACTTC
CASSYSRVDQAYEQYF
>-|TRBV5-5|TRBD2|TRBJ2-7
TGTGCCAGCAGCTCCGTGGGGGGACTAGCAACCTACGAGCAGTACTTC
CASSSVGGLATYEQYF